Given below is one T cell receptor (beta chain) in context. The target antigen is unknown. The data were obtained in a study of T cell repertoires in cytomegalovirus infection. The wider study: Indications came from public TCR beta signatures; they pointed to CMV infection and to a matching HLA type.

Trimming shortened V by 0 bases and J by 2 bases, and 8 bases separated the two germline ends. Germline values: CDR1 ENHRY, CDR2 SYGVKD. The CDR3 extends over 14 amino acids. Study conclusions and caveats: Ex vivo, HLA-C-restricted CMV-specific TCR beta clonotypes prevailed over the rest of the response. The cumulative frequency of public TCR beta families identified carriers of CMV plus the relevant HLA.

One entry per CDR3 protein, called by TCRdb with MiXCR from the reads. The repertoire holds some 270,000 distinct CDR3 sequences, with about 17% as singletons. J is TRBJ2-7 and V is TRBV10-3; TRBD2 is a possible D gene (6 bases). Sequenced input: CD8+ T cells from PBMCs. The TCR was taken from a human donor in good health (CMV status not recorded). Some clones in this sample may be carry-over from other donors' samples. The CDR3: CAISESGGTYEQYF. CDR3 nucleotides: TGTGCCATCAGTGAGTCGGGGGGTACCTACGAGCAGTACTTC.